This T cell receptor beta chain was identified in a study of blood T cell repertoires in COVID-19. Turning to the study itself: COVID-19 samples from acute and convalescent phases originated in the United States, Italy and Spain. PBMCs, B-cell-depleted T cells, or T cells provided the cDNA or gDNA that made up the material.

V was cut by 4 bases and J by 6 bases, with 16 bases left in between. Germline V gene lookup returns CDR1 MGHRA and CDR2 YSYEKL. This CDR3 comprises 15 residues. As processed by the authors: It was from reference gene primer amplification that nucleated cell counts were estimated. Sequenced by immunoSEQ multiplex PCR; TCRdb stores in-frame clones only, minus some. The DNA was the basis for D and trimming; V, J and clone size are from that table. There are roughly 300,000 clones in the sample; around 90% occur only once, and roughly 9% lies in the top ten. The specimen sequenced was peripheral blood. This chain links TRBV4-1 with TRBJ1-5, with D unclear. The TCR was taken from a man aged 18 to 29 with active or convalescent COVID-19. The CDR3 protein is CASSPSLGSAQPQHF. The CDR3 DNA reads as TGCGCCAGCAGCCCATCGCTGGGCTCGGCTCAGCCCCAGCATTTT.